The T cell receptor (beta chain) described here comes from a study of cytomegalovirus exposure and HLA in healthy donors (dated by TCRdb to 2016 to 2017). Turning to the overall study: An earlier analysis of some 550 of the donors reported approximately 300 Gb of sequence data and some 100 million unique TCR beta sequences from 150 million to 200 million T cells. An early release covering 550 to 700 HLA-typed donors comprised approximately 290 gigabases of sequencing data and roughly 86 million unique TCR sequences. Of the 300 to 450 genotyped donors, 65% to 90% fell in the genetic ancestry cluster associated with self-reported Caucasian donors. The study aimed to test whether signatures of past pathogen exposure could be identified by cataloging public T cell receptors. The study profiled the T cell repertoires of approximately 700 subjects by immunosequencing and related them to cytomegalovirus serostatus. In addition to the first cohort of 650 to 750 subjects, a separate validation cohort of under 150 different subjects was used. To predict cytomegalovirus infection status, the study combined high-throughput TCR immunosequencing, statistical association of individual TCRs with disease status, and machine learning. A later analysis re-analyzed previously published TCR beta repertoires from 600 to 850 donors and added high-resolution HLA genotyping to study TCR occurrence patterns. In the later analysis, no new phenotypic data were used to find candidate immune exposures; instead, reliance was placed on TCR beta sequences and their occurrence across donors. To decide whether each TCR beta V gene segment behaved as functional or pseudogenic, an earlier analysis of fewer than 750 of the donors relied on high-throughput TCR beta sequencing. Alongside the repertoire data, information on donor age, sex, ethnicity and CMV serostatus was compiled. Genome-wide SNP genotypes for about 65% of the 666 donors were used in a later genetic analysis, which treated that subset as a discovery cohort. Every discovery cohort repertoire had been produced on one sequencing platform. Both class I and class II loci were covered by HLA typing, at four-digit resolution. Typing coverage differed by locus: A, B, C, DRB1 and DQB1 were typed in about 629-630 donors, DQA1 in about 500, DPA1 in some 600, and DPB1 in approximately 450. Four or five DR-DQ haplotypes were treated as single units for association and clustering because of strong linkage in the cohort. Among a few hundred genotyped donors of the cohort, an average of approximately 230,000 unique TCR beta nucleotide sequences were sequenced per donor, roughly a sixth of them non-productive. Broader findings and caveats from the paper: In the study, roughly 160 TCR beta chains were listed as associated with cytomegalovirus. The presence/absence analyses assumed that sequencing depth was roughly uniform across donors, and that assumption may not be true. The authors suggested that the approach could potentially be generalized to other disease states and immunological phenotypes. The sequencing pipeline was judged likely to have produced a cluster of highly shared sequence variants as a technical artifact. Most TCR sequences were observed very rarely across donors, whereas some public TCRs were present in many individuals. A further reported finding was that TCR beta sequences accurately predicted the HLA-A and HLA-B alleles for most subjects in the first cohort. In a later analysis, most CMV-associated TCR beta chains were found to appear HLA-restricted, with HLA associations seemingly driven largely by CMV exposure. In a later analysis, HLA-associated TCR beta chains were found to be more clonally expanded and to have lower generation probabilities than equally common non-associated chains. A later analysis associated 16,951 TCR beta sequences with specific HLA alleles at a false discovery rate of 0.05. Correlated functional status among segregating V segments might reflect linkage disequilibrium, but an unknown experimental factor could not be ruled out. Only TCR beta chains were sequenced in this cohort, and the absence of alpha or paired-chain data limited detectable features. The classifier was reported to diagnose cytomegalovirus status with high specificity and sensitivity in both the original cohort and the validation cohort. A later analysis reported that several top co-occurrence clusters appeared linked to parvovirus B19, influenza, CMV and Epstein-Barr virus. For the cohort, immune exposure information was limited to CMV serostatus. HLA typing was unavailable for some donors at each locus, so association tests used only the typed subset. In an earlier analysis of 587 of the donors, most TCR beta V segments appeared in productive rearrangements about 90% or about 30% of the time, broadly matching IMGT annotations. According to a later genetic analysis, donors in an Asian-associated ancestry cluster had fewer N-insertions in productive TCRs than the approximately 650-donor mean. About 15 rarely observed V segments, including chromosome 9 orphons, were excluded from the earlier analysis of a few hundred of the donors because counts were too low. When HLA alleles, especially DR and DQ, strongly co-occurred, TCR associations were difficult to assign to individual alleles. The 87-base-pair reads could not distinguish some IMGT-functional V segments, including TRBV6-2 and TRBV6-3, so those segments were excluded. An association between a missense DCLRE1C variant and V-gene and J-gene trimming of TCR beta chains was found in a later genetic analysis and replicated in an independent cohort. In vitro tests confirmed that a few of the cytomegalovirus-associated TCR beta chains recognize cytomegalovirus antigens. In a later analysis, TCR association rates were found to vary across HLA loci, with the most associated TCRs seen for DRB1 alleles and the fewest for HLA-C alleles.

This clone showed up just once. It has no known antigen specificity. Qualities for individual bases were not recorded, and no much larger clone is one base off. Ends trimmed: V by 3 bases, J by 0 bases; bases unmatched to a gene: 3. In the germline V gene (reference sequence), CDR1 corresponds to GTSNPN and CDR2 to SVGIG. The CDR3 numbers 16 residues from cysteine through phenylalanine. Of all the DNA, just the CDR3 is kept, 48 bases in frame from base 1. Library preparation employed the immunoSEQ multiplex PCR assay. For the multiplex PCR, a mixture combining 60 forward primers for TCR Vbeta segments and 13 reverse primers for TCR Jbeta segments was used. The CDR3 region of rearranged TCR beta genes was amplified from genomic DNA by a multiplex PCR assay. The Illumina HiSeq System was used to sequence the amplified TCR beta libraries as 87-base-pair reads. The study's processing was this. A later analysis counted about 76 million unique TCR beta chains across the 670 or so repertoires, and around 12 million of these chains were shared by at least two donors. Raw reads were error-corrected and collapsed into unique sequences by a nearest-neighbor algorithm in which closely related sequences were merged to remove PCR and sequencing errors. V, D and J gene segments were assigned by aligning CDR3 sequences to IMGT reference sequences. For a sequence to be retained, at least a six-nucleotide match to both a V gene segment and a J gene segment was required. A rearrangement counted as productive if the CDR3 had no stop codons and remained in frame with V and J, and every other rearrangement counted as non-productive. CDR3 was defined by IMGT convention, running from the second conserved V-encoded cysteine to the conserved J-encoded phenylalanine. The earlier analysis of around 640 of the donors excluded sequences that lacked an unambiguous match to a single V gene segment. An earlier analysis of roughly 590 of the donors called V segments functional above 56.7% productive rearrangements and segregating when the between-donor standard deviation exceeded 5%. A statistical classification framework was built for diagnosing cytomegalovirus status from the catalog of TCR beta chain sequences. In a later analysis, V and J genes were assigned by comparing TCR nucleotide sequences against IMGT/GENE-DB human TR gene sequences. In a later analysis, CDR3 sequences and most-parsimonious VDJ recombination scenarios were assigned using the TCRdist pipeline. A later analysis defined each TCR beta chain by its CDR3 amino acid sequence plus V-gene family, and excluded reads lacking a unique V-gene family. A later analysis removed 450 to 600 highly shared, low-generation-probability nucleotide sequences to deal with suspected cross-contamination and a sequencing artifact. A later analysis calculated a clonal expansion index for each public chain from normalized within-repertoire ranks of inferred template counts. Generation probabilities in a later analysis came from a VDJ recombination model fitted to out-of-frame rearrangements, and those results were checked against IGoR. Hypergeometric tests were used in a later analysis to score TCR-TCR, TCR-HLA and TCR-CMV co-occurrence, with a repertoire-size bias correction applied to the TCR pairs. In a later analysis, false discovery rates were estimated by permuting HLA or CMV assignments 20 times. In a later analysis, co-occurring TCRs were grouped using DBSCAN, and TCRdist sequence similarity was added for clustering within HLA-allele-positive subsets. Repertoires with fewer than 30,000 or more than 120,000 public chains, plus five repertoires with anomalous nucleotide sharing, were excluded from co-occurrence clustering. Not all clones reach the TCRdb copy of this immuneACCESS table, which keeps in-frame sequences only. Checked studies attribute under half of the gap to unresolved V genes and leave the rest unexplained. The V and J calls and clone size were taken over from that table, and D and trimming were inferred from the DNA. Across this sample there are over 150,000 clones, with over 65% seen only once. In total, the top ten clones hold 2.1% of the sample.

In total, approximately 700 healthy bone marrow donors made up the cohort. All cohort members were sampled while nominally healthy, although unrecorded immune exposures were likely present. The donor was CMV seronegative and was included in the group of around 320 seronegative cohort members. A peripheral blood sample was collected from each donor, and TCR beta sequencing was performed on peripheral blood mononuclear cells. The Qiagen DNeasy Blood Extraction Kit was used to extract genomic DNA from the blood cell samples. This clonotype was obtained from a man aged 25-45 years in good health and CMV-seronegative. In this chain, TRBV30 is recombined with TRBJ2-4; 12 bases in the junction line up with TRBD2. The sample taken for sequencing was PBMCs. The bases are TGTGCCTGGAGGACTAGCGGGGGAGGAGCCAAAAACATTCAGTACTTC. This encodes CAWRTSGGGAKNIQYF. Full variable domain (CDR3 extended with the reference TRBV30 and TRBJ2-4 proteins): SQTIHQWPATLVQPVGSPLSLECTVEGTSNPNLYWYRQAAGRGLQLLFYSVGIGQISSEVPQNLSASRPQDRQFILSSKKLLLSDSGFYLCAWRTSGGGAKNIQYFGAGTRLSVL.